Following are 13 T cell receptor beta chains from one sample sequenced in a study of blood T cells in healthy people across ages. The authors ran a second PCR of 7 to 11 cycles using a sample-barcoded 5' primer and a J-beta primer mix. TCRdb used MiXCR to reprocess the 5' RACE reads, holding one entry per CDR3 protein. The sample consists of around 520,000 distinct CDR3 sequences, about 27% of them appearing once. These data were also filed under a second study, of T cells of mothers and their children.

The sample consisted of blood. The receptors stem from a boy aged 2 to 10 in good health.

The CDR3 nucleotides are TGCGCCAGCAGCCAAGAACAGGGAACTACCGAGCAGTACTTC. Residues: CASSQEQGTTEQYF. The V gene is TRBV4-3, the J gene TRBJ2-7, with D tentatively TRBD1 (6 bases). The CDR3 is 14 amino acids. CDR1 is LGHNA, CDR2 YSLEER, per germline. V lost 0 bases and J lost 6, with 12 bases in between.

The rearrangement joins TRBV15 to TRBJ2-3; possibly TRBD2 for D (5 bases). The CDR3 is 17 amino acids. Per germline, CDR1 LNHNV and CDR2 YYDKDF (reference sequence). Trimming took off 0 bases at V and 1 base at J, with 14 bases between the two ends. The chain's CDR3 is CATSRDPGIPGTDTQYF. CDR3 DNA: TGTGCCACCAGCAGAGATCCGGGGATTCCCGGCACAGATACGCAGTATTTT.

This clonotype was seen only once. The chain uses TRBV14 and TRBJ2-5; D possibly corresponds to TRBD2 (5 bases). CDR1 is SGHDN, CDR2 FVKESK, per germline. Trimming shortened V by 1 base and J by 9 bases, and 15 bases separated the two germline ends. CDR3 length: 14 residues. The CDR3 region is CASSQGGQRRPQYF. CDR3 coding DNA: TGTGCCAGCAGCCAAGGTGGCCAGCGGCGGCCCCAGTACTTC.

The chain couples TRBV6-5 to TRBJ1-1; 7 bases agree with TRBD1. The trim removed 5 bases at V and 5 bases at J, leaving 8 bases unmatched. This CDR3 region has 14 residues. Germline V CDR1 and CDR2: MNHEY, SVGAGI. The CDR3 reads CASSTQTGRTEAFF. In DNA, the CDR3 is TGTGCCAGCAGTACTCAGACAGGGCGAACTGAAGCTTTCTTT.

The V call is TRBV27, the J call TRBJ1-1, with D possibly TRBD1 on 6 matching bases. This CDR3 has 15 residues. With 3 bases removed from V and 2 bases from J, the gap between germline ends came to 13 bases. Germline V gene lookup returns CDR1 MNHEY and CDR2 SMNVEV (reference sequence). The CDR3 loop reads CASSFGGAVNTEAFF. DNA of the CDR3: TGTGCCAGCAGTTTTGGGGGGGCGGTTAACACTGAAGCTTTCTTT.

The V and J genes are TRBV29-1 and TRBJ2-3; 12 bases match TRBD2. Germline loops: CDR1 SQVTM, CDR2 ANQGSEA. V shed 4 bases, J shed 4 bases, and the junction held 3 bases outside the gene matches. This CDR3 region has 14 residues. CDR3 protein: CSVGTSGKSDTQYF. DNA of the CDR3: TGCAGCGTTGGGACTAGCGGGAAATCAGATACGCAGTATTTT.

This clonotype was detected only a few times. The rearrangement joins TRBV7-9 to TRBJ1-3; the D is unclear. Germline V gives CDR1 SEHNR, CDR2 FQNEAQ (reference sequence). There are 13 residues in the CDR3. V lost 4 bases, J lost 7 bases, and 11 bases lay in between. The CDR3 coding sequence is TGTGCCAGCAGCTCGACCCCCCACAACACCATATATTTT. Protein: CASSSTPHNTIYF.

This clonotype occurred a few times. One end of the junction does not line up with germline, which may come from a read error. The chain has TRBV10-3 and TRBJ2-1, with 7 bases fitting TRBD2. The CDR3 runs to 12 residues. Germline CDR1 ENHRY, CDR2 SYGVKD. In nucleotides, the CDR3 is TGCGCCTCCTCCGGGACTAACAATGAGCAGTTCTTC. Residues: CASSGTNNEQFF.

This clonotype was counted once. One end of the junction is discordant with germline, which a read error may explain. The chain is built from TRBV5-1 and TRBJ1-2; no clear D. Germline V gene sequence: CDR1 SGHRS, CDR2 YFSETQ. This CDR3 contains 14 residues. CDR3 in amino acids: CASSLEFVANGYPF. DNA for the CDR3: TGCGCCAGCAGCTTGGAATTTGTGGCGAATGGCTACCCCTTC. The full variable domain, with the rest looked up from reference TRBV5-1 and TRBJ1-2, is KAGVTQTPRYLIKTRGQQVTLSCSPISGHRSVSWYQQTPGQGLQFLFEYFSETQRNKGNFPGRFSGRQFSNSRSEMNVSTLELGDSALYLCASSLEFVANGYPFGSGTRLTVV.

This chain connects TRBV21-1 to TRBJ2-7; TRBD1 is the table's D call, not checked against the DNA. TRBV21-1 is a recognized pseudogene. The CDR3 loop spans 18 amino acids. CDR3 in DNA: TGTGCCAGCAGCTGGCGAGAGGTCGAGACAGTTGAGGCCTACGAGCAGTACTTC. Translation: CASSWREVETVEAYEQYF.

The rearrangement links TRBV24-1 to TRBJ2-3; weak D call: TRBD1 (5 bases). Germline-derived CDR1 and CDR2 are KGHDR and SFDVKD. Trimming took off 6 bases at V and 5 bases at J, with 11 bases between the two ends. The CDR3 spans 13 residues. CDR3 bases: TGTGCCACCAGTCAAAACCAGGGAGATACGCAGTATTTT. Translating it yields CATSQNQGDTQYF.

V is TRBV24-1 and J is TRBJ2-5, with TRBD2 identical over 9 bases. The J call is uncertain, as TRBJ2-1 better fits the DNA end. Germline lookup yields CDR1 KGHDR and CDR2 SFDVKD. The CDR3 covers 16 residues. The CDR3, as DNA: TGTGCCACCAGTGCCGGAGGGGGTAGCGGGAGCAATGAGCAGTTCTTC. It translates to CATSAGGGSGSNEQFF.

This clonotype has more than one count but fewer than ten. V gene TRBV20-1 combines with J gene TRBJ1-1; weak D call: TRBD1 (5 bases). The CDR3 contains 14 residues. The germline CDR1 and CDR2 sequences are DFQATT and SNEGSKA (reference sequence). V was cut by 3 bases and J by 5 bases, with 16 bases left in between. The CDR3 coding sequence is TGCAGTGCTAGGACCGGCTGGGGGAGAACTGAAGCTTTCTTT. Its translation: CSARTGWGRTEAFF.